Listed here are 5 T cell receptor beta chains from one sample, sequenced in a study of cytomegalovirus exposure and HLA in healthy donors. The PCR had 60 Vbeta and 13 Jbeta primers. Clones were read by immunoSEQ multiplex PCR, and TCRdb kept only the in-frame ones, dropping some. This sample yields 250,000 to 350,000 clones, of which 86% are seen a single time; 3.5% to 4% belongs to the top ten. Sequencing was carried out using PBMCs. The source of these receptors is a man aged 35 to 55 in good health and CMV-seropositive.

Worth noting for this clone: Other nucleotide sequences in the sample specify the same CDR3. The CDR3 DNA follows: TGTGCCAGCACCCGACAGCGCGGTGGGTACTACGAGCAGTACTTC. This codes for CASTRQRGGYYEQYF. This chain joins TRBV2 and TRBJ2-7; tentative D call: TRBD1 (5 bases). The V and J ends lost 7 bases and 3 bases respectively, with 19 bases between them. CDR1 SNHLY and CDR2 FYNNEI come from the germline V gene. The CDR3 has 15 residues.

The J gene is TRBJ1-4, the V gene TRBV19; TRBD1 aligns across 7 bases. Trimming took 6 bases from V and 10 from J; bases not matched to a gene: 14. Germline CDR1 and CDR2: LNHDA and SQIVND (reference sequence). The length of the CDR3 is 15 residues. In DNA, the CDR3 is TGTGCCAGTAGGCGACTGACAGGGCCCCCTTTAAAACTGTTTTTT. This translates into CASRRLTGPPLKLFF.

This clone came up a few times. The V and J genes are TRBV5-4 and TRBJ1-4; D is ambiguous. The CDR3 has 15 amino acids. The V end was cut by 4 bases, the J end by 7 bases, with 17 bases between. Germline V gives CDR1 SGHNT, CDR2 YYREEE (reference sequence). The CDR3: CASSESAAGSEKLFF. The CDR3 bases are TGTGCCAGCAGCGAGTCGGCGGCGGGCAGTGAAAAACTGTTTTTT.

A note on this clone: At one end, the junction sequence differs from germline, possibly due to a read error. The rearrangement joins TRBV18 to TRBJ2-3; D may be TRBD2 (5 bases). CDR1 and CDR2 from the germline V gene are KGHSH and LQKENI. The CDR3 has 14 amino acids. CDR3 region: CASSSVASRDTQYF. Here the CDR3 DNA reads TGTGCCAGCTCAAGTGTAGCTAGCAGAGATACGCAGTATTTT.

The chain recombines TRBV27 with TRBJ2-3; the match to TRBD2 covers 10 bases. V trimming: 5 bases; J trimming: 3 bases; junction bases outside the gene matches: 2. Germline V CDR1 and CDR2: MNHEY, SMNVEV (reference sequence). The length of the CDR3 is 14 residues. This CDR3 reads CASSSGRATDTQYF. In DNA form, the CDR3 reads TGTGCCAGCAGTAGCGGGAGGGCGACAGATACGCAGTATTTT.